The TCR beta chain under discussion was sequenced for a study of cytomegalovirus exposure and HLA in healthy donors. General observations from the study: With high specificity and sensitivity, the classifier reportedly diagnosed cytomegalovirus status. The investigators catalogued 164 TCR beta chains as cytomegalovirus-associated. It was found in a later analysis that first-cohort TCR clusters tended to co-occur in the 120 validation repertoires.

A word on this clone: Its antigen is as yet unknown.

The protocol was immunoSEQ multiplex PCR, while the TCRdb copy is restricted to in-frame clones and leaves out a portion. Among around 220,000 clones listed, approximately 83% were seen once. This CDR3 has 16 amino acids. Deletions cut 5 bases from V and 0 bases from J, with 11 bases between. The germline V gene has CDR1 MNHEY and CDR2 SMNVEV (reference sequence). The receptor comes from a woman aged 25 to 39 in good health and CMV-seropositive. The V and J genes are TRBV27 and TRBJ2-6, with a weak D call TRBD1 (5 bases). The specimen sequenced was PBMCs. The DNA of the CDR3 is TGTGCCAGCAGTCTCCTAAGGGGCTCTGGGGCCAACGTCCTGACTTTC. It codes for CASSLLRGSGANVLTF.